This entry is about one TCR beta chain. What it recognizes is unknown. The read ends 3 residues shy of where the CDR3 ends; the end is completed using the germline J gene. The protocol was immunoSEQ multiplex PCR, while the TCRdb copy is restricted to in-frame clones and leaves out a portion. The sample holds about 33,000 clones, and no clone turns up only once. The CDR3 runs 12 residues. Trimming left V 5 bases short and J 2 bases short, with 4 bases between. CDR1 is SNHLY, CDR2 FYNNEI, per germline. Both groups were predominantly of Caucasian heritage. For at least one year, all CVID subjects received replacement immunoglobulin. This sample is part of a study of T cell clonality in common variable immunodeficiency. Overall study results and limits: Fewer deletions and N-nucleotide insertions were reportedly seen in common variable immunodeficiency TCR beta sequences.

The sequence came from a human donor with common variable immunodeficiency. Sequenced input: peripheral blood mononuclear cells. The chain employs TRBV2 and TRBJ1-3; D unclear. The chain's CDR3 is CASSYTGNTIYF. CDR3 DNA (partial): TGTGCCAGCAGTTATACTGGAAACACC.